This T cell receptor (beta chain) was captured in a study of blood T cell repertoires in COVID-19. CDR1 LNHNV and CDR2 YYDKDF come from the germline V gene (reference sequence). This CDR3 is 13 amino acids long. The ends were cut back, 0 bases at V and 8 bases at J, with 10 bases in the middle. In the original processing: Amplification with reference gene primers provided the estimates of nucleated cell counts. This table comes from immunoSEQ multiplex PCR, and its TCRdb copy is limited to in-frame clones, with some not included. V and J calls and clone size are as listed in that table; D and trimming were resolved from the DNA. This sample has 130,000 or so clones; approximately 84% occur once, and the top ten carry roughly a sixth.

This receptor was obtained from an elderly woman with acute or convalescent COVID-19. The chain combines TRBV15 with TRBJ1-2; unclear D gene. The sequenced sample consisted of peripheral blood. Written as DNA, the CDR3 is TGTGCCACCAGCAGAGATCGGAGCGGAGGCTACACCTTC. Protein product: CATSRDRSGGYTF.